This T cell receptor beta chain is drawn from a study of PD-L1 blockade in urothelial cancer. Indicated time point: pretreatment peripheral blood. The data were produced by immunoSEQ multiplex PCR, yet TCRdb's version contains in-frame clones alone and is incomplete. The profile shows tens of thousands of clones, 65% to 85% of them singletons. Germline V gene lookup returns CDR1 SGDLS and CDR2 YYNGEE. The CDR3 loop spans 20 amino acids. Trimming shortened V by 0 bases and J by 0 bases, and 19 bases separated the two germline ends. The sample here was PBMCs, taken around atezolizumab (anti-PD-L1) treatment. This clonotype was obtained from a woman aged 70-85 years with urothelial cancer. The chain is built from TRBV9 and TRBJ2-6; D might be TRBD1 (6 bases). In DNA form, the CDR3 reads TGTGCCAGCAGCGTAGATCCGCTGGGGCAGGGGACCTCTGGGGCCAACGTCCTGACTTTC. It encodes CASSVDPLGQGTSGANVLTF. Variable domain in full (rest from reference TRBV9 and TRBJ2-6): DSGVTQTPKHLITATGQRVTLRCSPRSGDLSVYWYQQSLDQGLQFLIQYYNGEERAKGNILERFSAQQFPDLHSELNLSSLELGDSALYFCASSVDPLGQGTSGANVLTFGAGSRLTVL.